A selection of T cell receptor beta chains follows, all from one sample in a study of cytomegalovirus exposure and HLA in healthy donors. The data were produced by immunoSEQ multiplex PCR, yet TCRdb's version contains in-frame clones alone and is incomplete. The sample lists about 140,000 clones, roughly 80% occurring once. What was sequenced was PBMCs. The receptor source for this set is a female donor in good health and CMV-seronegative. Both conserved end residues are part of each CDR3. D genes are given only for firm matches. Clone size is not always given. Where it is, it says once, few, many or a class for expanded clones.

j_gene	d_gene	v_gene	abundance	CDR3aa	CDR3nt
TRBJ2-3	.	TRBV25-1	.	CASSDYFLGSGSTDTQYF	TGTGCCAGCAGTGATTATTTTTTAGGGAGCGGGAGCACAGATACGCAGTATTTT
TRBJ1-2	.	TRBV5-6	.	CASRSQSNYGYTF	TGTGCCAGCAGATCACAGTCTAACTATGGCTACACCTTC
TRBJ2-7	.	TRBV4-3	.	CASSYREGDYEQYF	TGCGCCAGCAGTTACAGGGAGGGAGACTACGAGCAGTACTTC
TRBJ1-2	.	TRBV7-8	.	CASSFARVVPVRYGYTF	TGTGCCAGCAGCTTCGCGAGGGTGGTTCCGGTTCGCTATGGCTACACCTTC
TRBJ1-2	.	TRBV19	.	CASRTDSNYGYTF	TGTGCCAGTAGGACGGACAGCAACTATGGCTACACCTTC
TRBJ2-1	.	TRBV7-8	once	CASSPFSGENEQFF	TGTGCCAGCAGCCCATTTTCCGGGGAGAATGAGCAGTTCTTC
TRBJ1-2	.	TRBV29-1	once	CSVPRGGPHGYTF	TGCAGCGTACCAAGAGGAGGTCCCCATGGCTACACCTTC
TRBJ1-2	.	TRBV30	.	CAWSDRAYGYTF	TGTGCCTGGAGTGACAGGGCTTATGGCTACACCTTC
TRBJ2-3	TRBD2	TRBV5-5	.	CASSNPSGGEADTQYF	TGTGCCAGCAGCAATCCTAGCGGGGGCGAGGCAGATACGCAGTATTTT
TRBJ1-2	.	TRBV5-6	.	CASAARKGYTF	TGTGCCAGCGCCGCCAGGAAAGGCTACACCTTC
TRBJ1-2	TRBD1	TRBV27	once	CASRTGDGYTF	TGTGCCAGCAGAACAGGGGATGGCTACACCTTC
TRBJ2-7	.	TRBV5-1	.	CASSQDTQPYEQYF	TGCGCCAGCAGCCAGGATACCCAACCTTACGAGCAGTACTTC
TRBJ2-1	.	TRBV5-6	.	CASSLATRDEQFF	TGTGCCAGCAGCTTGGCCACCCGCGATGAGCAGTTCTTC
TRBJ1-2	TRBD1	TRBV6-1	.	CASSFSQGIDGYTF	TGTGCCAGCAGTTTCTCACAGGGGATAGATGGCTACACCTTC
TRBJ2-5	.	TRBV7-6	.	CASSLSYQETQYF	TGTGCCAGCAGCCTGTCTTACCAAGAGACCCAGTACTTC
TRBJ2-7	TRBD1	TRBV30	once	CAWSVGTVEQYF	TGTGCCTGGAGTGTGGGGACAGTCGAGCAGTACTTC
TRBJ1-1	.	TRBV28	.	CASITGAEAFF	TGTGCCAGCATTACCGGTGCTGAAGCTTTCTTT
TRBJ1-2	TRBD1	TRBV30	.	CAWSARDRGRRNYGYTF	TGTGCCTGGAGTGCCCGGGACAGGGGCCGCAGAAACTATGGCTACACCTTC
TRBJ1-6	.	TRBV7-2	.	CASSLWQGNNSPLHF	TGTGCCAGCAGCTTATGGCAGGGCAATAATTCACCCCTCCACTTT
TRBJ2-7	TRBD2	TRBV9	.	CASSPQRGVHVEQYF	TGTGCCAGCAGCCCCCAGCGGGGGGTACACGTCGAGCAGTACTTC
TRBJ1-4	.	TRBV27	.	CARYGRELFF	TGTGCCAGATACGGGCGGGAACTGTTTTTT
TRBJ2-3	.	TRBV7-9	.	CASSLAGAGATDTQYF	TGTGCCAGCAGCTTAGCGGGGGCAGGGGCTACAGATACGCAGTATTTT
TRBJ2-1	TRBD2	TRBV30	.	CAWRRRSGSWLLEQFF	TGTGCCTGGCGGAGACGAAGCGGGAGTTGGCTTCTTGAGCAGTTCTTC
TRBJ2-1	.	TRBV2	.	CASLLAYNEQFF	TGTGCCAGCTTACTAGCCTACAATGAGCAGTTCTTC
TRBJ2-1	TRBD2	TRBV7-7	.	CASSLAGGARYNEQFF	TGTGCTAGCAGCTTAGCGGGAGGGGCCCGCTACAATGAGCAGTTCTTC
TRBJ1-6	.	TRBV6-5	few	CASSQPGDSPLHF	TGTGCCAGCAGTCAACCAGGCGATTCACCCCTCCACTTT
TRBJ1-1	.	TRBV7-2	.	CASRRRTGRGGEAFF	TGTGCCAGCAGGCGACGGACGGGCCGGGGGGGTGAAGCTTTCTTT
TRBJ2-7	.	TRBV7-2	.	CASSLGSQGRVYEQYF	TGTGCCAGCAGCTTAGGGTCCCAGGGCAGGGTTTACGAGCAGTACTTC
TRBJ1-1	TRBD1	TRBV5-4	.	CASSSTGAGNTEAFF	TGTGCCAGCAGCTCCACAGGGGCGGGGAACACTGAAGCTTTCTTT
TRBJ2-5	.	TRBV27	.	CASSLWGEETQYF	TGTGCCAGCAGTTTATGGGGGGAGGAGACCCAGTACTTC
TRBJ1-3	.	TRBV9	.	CASSAGGVPSSGNTIYF	TGTGCCAGCAGTGCGGGGGGAGTTCCCAGCTCTGGAAACACCATATATTTT
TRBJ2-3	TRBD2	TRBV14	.	CASSQGLLDTQYF	TGTGCCAGCAGCCAGGGACTATTAGATACGCAGTATTTT
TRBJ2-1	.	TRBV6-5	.	CASSPGLKAQFF	TGTGCCAGCAGTCCGGGACTGAAAGCGCAGTTCTTC
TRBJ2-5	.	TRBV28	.	CASRLGGQETQYF	TGTGCCAGCAGACTGGGAGGCCAAGAGACCCAGTACTTC
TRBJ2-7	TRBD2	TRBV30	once	CAWNRDQFFSGGSGYEQYF	TGTGCCTGGAATCGCGATCAATTCTTTAGCGGGGGGTCGGGTTACGAGCAGTACTTC